This TCR beta chain came from a study of blood T cells in healthy people across ages. Findings of the study overall: In older individuals, TCR beta diversity per million T cells was lower, falling roughly linearly with age. Naive and antigen-experienced cells were not separated, limiting conclusive comparison.

This clonotype was observed a handful of times. Its specificity is not known. A second PCR of about 6 to 12 cycles used a sample-barcoded 5' primer and a J-beta primer mix. One entry per CDR3 protein results from TCRdb running MiXCR on the 5' RACE reads. This sample has about 940,000 distinct CDR3 sequences, with around 49% found just once. Germline assignment: CDR1 DFQATT and CDR2 SNEGSKA (reference sequence). This CDR3 spans 12 amino acids. With 7 bases removed from V and 7 bases from J, the gap between germline ends came to 15 bases. The clonotype comes from a man aged 30 to 45 in good health. The sample was blood. This chain joins TRBV20-1 and TRBJ2-3; no clear D. The CDR3 is CSVGLQPNTQYF. For the CDR3, the DNA is TGCAGTGTCGGGCTCCAGCCAAATACGCAGTATTTT.